Below, 24 T cell receptor beta chains from the same sample are listed, as sequenced in a study of T cells in women clearing cervical HPV infection. Clones were sequenced by immunoSEQ multiplex PCR, and TCRdb holds only the in-frame ones, with some missing. The table counts some 40,000 clones; roughly 6% lies in the top ten. What was sequenced was blood buffy coat. Receptors originate from a woman aged 18 to 69 with a cervical HPV16 infection that either progressed to CIN3+ or cleared (not recorded which).

The CDR3 bases that were read are TGTGCCAGTAGTATTACGTGGGGACAGAGGACG. It specifies CASSITWGQRT. The full CDR3 protein reads CASSITWGQRTQYF. The V and J genes are TRBV19 and TRBJ2-3; 7 nucleotides align to TRBD1. With the read ending 3 residues before the CDR3 end, the germline J gene is used to fill in that end. CDR1 LNHDA and CDR2 SQIVND come from the germline V gene (reference sequence). This CDR3 comprises 14 residues.

A note on this clone: Read data end 3 residues before the CDR3 end; the end is taken from the germline J gene. The chain is built from TRBV19 and TRBJ2-3; the D gene is possibly TRBD1 (5 bases). This CDR3 spans 13 amino acids. Germline loops: CDR1 LNHDA, CDR2 SQIVND (reference sequence). The CDR3 sequence is CASRGQGTQPQYF. The DNA read from the CDR3 is TGTGCCAGTAGGGGGCAGGGTACTCAGCCG.

As concerns this clone: The read stops 3 residues short of the end of the CDR3; the missing end is completed from the germline J gene. The chain employs TRBV7-9 and TRBJ1-2; possible D gene TRBD1, 5 bases. The germline V gene encodes CDR1 SEHNR and CDR2 FQNEAQ (reference sequence). The CDR3 contains 13 residues. The CDR3 sequence: CASSLVGLPNYTF. CDR3 bases read: TGTGCCAGCAGCTTAGTGGGACTACCTAAC. The whole variable domain, remainder taken from reference TRBV7-9 and TRBJ1-2, is DTGVSQNPRHKITKRGQNVTFRCDPISEHNRLYWYRQTLGQGPEFLTYFQNEAQLEKSRLLSDRFSAERPKGSFSTLEIQRTEQGDSAMYLCASSLVGLPNYTFGSGTRLTVV.

To note about this clone: The sequenced fragment ends 3 residues before the CDR3 boundary, so the rest is inferred from the germline J gene. The rearrangement joins TRBV30 to TRBJ2-3; D might be TRBD1 (6 bases). Germline assignment: CDR1 GTSNPN and CDR2 SVGIG (reference sequence). CDR3 length: 13 residues. The CDR3: CAWSVKGGETQYF. CDR3 DNA (partial): TGTGCCTGGAGTGTAAAAGGGGGAGAGACG. Variable domain in full (rest from reference TRBV30 and TRBJ2-3): SQTIHQWPATLVQPVGSPLSLECTVEGTSNPNLYWYRQAAGRGLQLLFYSVGIGQISSEVPQNLSASRPQDRQFILSSKKLLLSDSGFYLCAWSVKGGETQYFGPGTRLTVL.

About this clone: The read terminates 3 residues ahead of where the CDR3 ends, so the germline J gene completes it. The genes are TRBV18 and TRBJ1-6, with no clear D. V lost 1 base and J 4 bases, leaving 14 bases between the germline ends. From germline, CDR1 is KGHSH and CDR2 LQKENI. This CDR3 has 17 residues. The covered CDR3 bases are TGTGCCAGCTCACCACAACCGCAAAGGCATTATAATTCACCC. As protein: CASSPQPQRHYNSP. The full CDR3 protein is CASSPQPQRHYNSPLHF.

For this clone: The CDR3 goes on 3 residues after the read ends, and that part is filled in from the germline J gene. The V call is TRBV20-1, the J call TRBJ2-7; D is perhaps TRBD2 (6 bases). The V end was cut by 3 bases, the J end by 3 bases, with 18 bases between. The CDR3 has 15 residues. Germline lookup yields CDR1 DFQATT and CDR2 SNEGSKA (reference sequence). The covered CDR3 bases are TGCAGTGCTAGGTCGATTGTCGGACTAAACTACGAG. Its protein is CSARSIVGLNYE. The CDR3 as a whole reads CSARSIVGLNYEQYF.

With respect to this clone: The CDR3 end falls 3 residues outside the read, so it is completed with the germline J gene. Other DNA sequences in the sample encode the same CDR3. V and J are TRBV18 and TRBJ2-1; D not certain. Germline V gene data show CDR1 as KGHSH and CDR2 as LQKENI. CDR3 size: 14 residues. V lost 3 bases, J lost 4 bases, and 10 bases lay in between. The covered CDR3 bases are TGTGCCAGCTCACCCCCCTTGTTATACAATGAG. It codes for CASSPPLLYNE. The CDR3 in its entirety is CASSPPLLYNEQFF.

As to this clone: Read coverage stops 3 residues before the CDR3 terminus; the germline J gene supplies the remainder. The chain recombines TRBV19 with TRBJ1-1; 9 bases match TRBD1. The CDR3 consists of 16 residues. In germline, CDR1 is LNHDA, CDR2 SQIVND (reference sequence). V lost 5 bases, J lost 6 bases, and 13 bases stayed unmatched. Here the CDR3 reads CASSVGRDRDSSEAFF. Incomplete CDR3 DNA: TGTGCCAGTAGTGTGGGCCGGGACAGGGATAGCTCTGAA.

A remark on this clone: Sequencing ends 3 residues short of the CDR3 end; the germline J gene provides the rest. This rearrangement joins TRBV20-1 to TRBJ2-3; D possibly corresponds to TRBD2 (5 bases). V lost 1 base and J lost 0, with 20 bases in between. In germline, CDR1 is DFQATT, CDR2 SNEGSKA (reference sequence). The CDR3 runs to 18 residues. CDR3 DNA (partial): TGCAGTGCTAGAGGACCCCGGGCAGCGGAGGCTAGCACAGATACG. Amino acids: CSARGPRAAEASTDT. The complete CDR3 reads CSARGPRAAEASTDTQYF.

As concerns this clone: The read terminates 3 residues before the CDR3 end, so the remaining end is supplied by the germline J gene. The chain carries TRBV6-1 and TRBJ2-1, with 9 bases lining up with TRBD1. With V trimmed by 4 bases and J by 8 bases, 6 bases remained unmatched. Germline values: CDR1 MNHNS, CDR2 SASEGT. This CDR3 has 14 amino acids. The chain's CDR3 is CASSALTGGDEQFF. The sequenced CDR3 bases are TGTGCCAGCAGTGCCCTTACAGGGGGCGATGAG.

With regard to this clone: The read is 3 residues too short to cover the CDR3 end, so that end is filled in from the germline J gene. The chain uses TRBV5-6 and TRBJ1-6; tentative D call: TRBD1 (6 bases). V lost 3 bases to trimming and J lost 2 bases, with 9 bases between them. The CDR3 has 15 residues. Germline V gene sequence: CDR1 SGHDT, CDR2 YYEEEE. The CDR3 spells CASSSGAPYNSPLHF. The CDR3 DNA, read in part, is TGTGCCAGCAGCTCAGGGGCGCCCTATAATTCACCC.

The part of the CDR3 DNA that was read is TGTGCCAGCAGCCGAGCCCCCCGGGACAGGGGGCCGCCCCAA. Translating gives CASSRAPRDRGPPQ. The CDR3 in full is CASSRAPRDRGPPQLFF. J is TRBJ1-4 and V is TRBV7-8, with 12 bases that match TRBD1. The read terminates 3 residues before the CDR3 end, so the remaining end is supplied by the germline J gene. Germline assignment: CDR1 SGHVS and CDR2 FQNEAQ. This CDR3 contains 17 residues. Variable domain in full (rest from reference TRBV7-8 and TRBJ1-4): GAGVSQSPRYKVAKRGQDVALRCDPISGHVSLFWYQQALGQGPEFLTYFQNEAQLDKSGLPSDRFFAERPEGSVSTLKIQRTQQEDSAVYLCASSRAPRDRGPPQLFFGSGTQLSVL.

Comments on this clone: The CDR3 goes on 3 residues after the read ends, and that part is filled in from the germline J gene. The chain is built from TRBV5-6 and TRBJ2-2, with a tentative D call TRBD2 (5 bases). Germline-derived CDR1 and CDR2 are SGHDT and YYEEEE. The CDR3 runs to 15 residues. With 0 bases removed from V and 4 bases from J, the gap between germline ends came to 10 bases. The DNA read from the CDR3 is TGTGCCAGCAGCTTGGGAGGGCTTTCCACCGGGGAG. It codes for CASSLGGLSTGE. The CDR3 reads in full as CASSLGGLSTGELFF.

On this clone: From the germline J gene comes the end of the CDR3, since the read stops 3 residues before it. This chain links TRBV2 with TRBJ1-5; D perhaps matches TRBD1 (6 bases). Between the trimmed V and J ends, which lost 2 bases and 4 bases, there was a span of 9 bases. The germline V gene encodes CDR1 SNHLY and CDR2 FYNNEI. The CDR3 spans 14 residues. The CDR3 loop reads CASSEQGRNQPQHF. Incomplete CDR3 DNA: TGTGCCAGCAGTGAACAGGGGCGGAATCAGCCC.

A note on this clone: The read falls 3 residues short of the CDR3 end, and the missing part is taken from the germline J gene. The genes are TRBV7-7 and TRBJ1-2; 8 positions agree with TRBD1. This CDR3 is 14 amino acids long. Per germline, CDR1 SSHAT and CDR2 FNYEAQ (reference sequence). CDR3 DNA (partial): TGTGCCAGCAGCTCCGGACAGGGACGGAATGAC. This translates into CASSSGQGRND. In full, the CDR3 is CASSSGQGRNDYTF.

A note on this clone: The read terminates 3 residues before the CDR3 end, so the remaining end is supplied by the germline J gene. This chain connects TRBV7-3 to TRBJ2-2; no clear D gene. CDR3 length: 12 amino acids. V shed 10 bases and J shed 1 base, with 7 bases lying between them. Germline assignment: CDR1 SGHTA and CDR2 FQGTGA. The DNA read from the CDR3 is TGTGCCACTAACAGGAACACCGGGGAG. Translating gives CATNRNTGE. The full-length CDR3 reads as CATNRNTGELFF.

About this clone: With the read ending 3 residues before the CDR3 end, the germline J gene is used to fill in that end. V gene TRBV29-1 combines with J gene TRBJ2-1; D is undetermined. The CDR3 has 13 residues. V was shortened by 3 bases and J by 3 bases, with 9 bases between the two germline ends. Germline V lookup: CDR1 SQVTM, CDR2 ANQGSEA. Partial CDR3 DNA: TGCAGCGTTGAGGGTCAGCGCTACAATGAG. It encodes CSVEGQRYNE. The entire CDR3 reads CSVEGQRYNEQFF.

Concerning this clone itself: The read falls 3 residues short of the CDR3 end, and the missing part is taken from the germline J gene. V and J are TRBV18 and TRBJ1-2; 8 bases map to TRBD1. The CDR3 totals 15 residues. Germline assignment: CDR1 KGHSH and CDR2 LQKENI. CDR3: CASSPGDRNSYDYTF. Incomplete CDR3 DNA: TGTGCCAGCTCACCAGGGGACAGGAACTCCTACGAC.

About this clone itself: The read comes to an end 3 residues before the CDR3 does, leaving the germline J gene to fill in the end. The gene calls are TRBV18 and TRBJ1-4; D is undetermined. Germline V gene data show CDR1 as KGHSH and CDR2 as LQKENI. V was shortened by 5 bases and J by 8 bases, with 18 bases between the two germline ends. The CDR3 sequence is 15 residues long. CDR3 region: CASSKNAGAGEKLFF. Incomplete CDR3 DNA: TGTGCCAGCTCAAAAAACGCCGGAGCGGGGGAAAAA.

Remarks on this clone: The read halts 3 residues ahead of the CDR3 end, with the missing end drawn from the germline J gene. V usage is TRBV19 and J usage is TRBJ2-6; D unresolved. Trimming cost V 6 bases and J 0 bases, with 12 bases left between them. CDR1 LNHDA and CDR2 SQIVND come from the germline V gene (reference sequence). The CDR3 is 16 residues long. The covered CDR3 bases are TGTGCCAGTAGCCTATCTATGGTCTCTGGGGCCAACGTC. It encodes CASSLSMVSGANV. The entire CDR3 reads CASSLSMVSGANVLTF.

Turning to this clone: The CDR3 is cut off 3 residues early in the read; its end comes from the germline J gene. V gene TRBV12-3 or TRBV12-4 combines with J gene TRBJ2-1; 8 nucleotides agree with TRBD1. After removal of 4 bases from V and 2 bases from J, the junction contained 4 bases not matched to a gene. This CDR3 region has 15 residues. CDR3 amino acids: CASSSTTGAYNEQFF. The part of the CDR3 DNA that was read is TGTGCCAGCAGTTCCACGACAGGGGCCTACAATGAG.

Partial CDR3 DNA: TGTGCCAGCAGCTCCAAACAGGGACCC. Translating it yields CASSSKQGP. The full CDR3 protein is CASSSKQGPYTF. The chain carries TRBV7-9 and TRBJ1-2; D might be TRBD1 (6 bases). The sequence runs out 3 residues before the end of the CDR3; the remainder is reconstructed from the germline J gene. Germline loops: CDR1 SEHNR, CDR2 FQNEAQ (reference sequence). CDR3 size: 12 residues. The whole variable domain, filled in from reference TRBV7-9 and TRBJ1-2, reads DTGVSQNPRHKITKRGQNVTFRCDPISEHNRLYWYRQTLGQGPEFLTYFQNEAQLEKSRLLSDRFSAERPKGSFSTLEIQRTEQGDSAMYLCASSSKQGPYTFGSGTRLTVV.

With regard to this clone: The read ends 3 residues early relative to the CDR3; the germline J gene fills the gap. The V call is TRBV11-2, the J call TRBJ2-7, with 7 bases that match TRBD1. V was pared by 5 bases and J by 0 bases, with 7 bases of the junction left unmatched. The CDR3 sequence is 15 residues long. Germline lookup yields CDR1 SGHAT and CDR2 FQNNGV. The CDR3 reads CASSRTGSSSYEQYF. The CDR3 DNA, read in part, is TGTGCCAGCAGCCGGACAGGATCGAGCTCCTACGAG.

As for this clone: The read comes to an end 3 residues before the CDR3 does, leaving the germline J gene to fill in the end. The sample contains more than one DNA sequence encoding this CDR3. This chain uses TRBV11-2 with TRBJ2-5; 11 nucleotides agree with TRBD2. The germline V gene has CDR1 SGHAT and CDR2 FQNNGV. The CDR3 runs 15 residues. Losses at the gene ends were 4 bases for V and 5 bases for J; bases not matched to a gene: 6. The CDR3: CASSSGLAGWETQYF. CDR3 DNA (partial): TGTGCCAGCAGCTCCGGACTAGCGGGCTGGGAGACC. Full variable domain (rest looked up from reference TRBV11-2 and TRBJ2-5): EAGVAQSPRYKIIEKRQSVAFWCNPISGHATLYWYQQILGQGPKLLIQFQNNGVVDDSQLPKDRFSAERLKGVDSTLKIQPAKLEDSAVYLCASSSGLAGWETQYFGPGTRLLVL.